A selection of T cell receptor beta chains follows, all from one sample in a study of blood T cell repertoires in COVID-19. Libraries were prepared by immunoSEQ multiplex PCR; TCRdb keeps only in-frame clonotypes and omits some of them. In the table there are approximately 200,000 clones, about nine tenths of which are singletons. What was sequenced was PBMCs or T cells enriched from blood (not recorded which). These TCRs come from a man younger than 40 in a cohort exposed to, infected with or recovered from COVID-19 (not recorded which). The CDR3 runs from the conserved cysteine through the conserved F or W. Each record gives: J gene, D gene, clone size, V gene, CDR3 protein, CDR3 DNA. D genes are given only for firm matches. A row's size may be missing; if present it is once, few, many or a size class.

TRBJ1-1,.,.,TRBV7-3,CASSFQGTSNTEAFF,TGTGCCAGCAGCTTCCAGGGTACCTCGAACACTGAAGCTTTCTTT
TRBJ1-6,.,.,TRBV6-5,CASSYRGQWSNSPLHF,TGTGCCAGCAGTTATCGAGGACAGTGGTCTAATTCACCCCTCCACTTT
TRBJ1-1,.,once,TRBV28,CASSLQANTEAFF,TGTGCCAGCAGCTTACAAGCAAACACTGAAGCTTTCTTT
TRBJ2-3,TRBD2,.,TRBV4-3,CASSPGTSGYTQYF,TGCGCCAGCAGCCCCGGGACTAGCGGCTATACGCAGTATTTT
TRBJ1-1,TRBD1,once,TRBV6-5,CASCLTGTGPEAFF,TGTGCCAGCTGTTTAACCGGGACAGGGCCCGAAGCTTTCTTT
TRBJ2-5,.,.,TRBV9,CASSPVGSGETQYF,TGTGCCAGCAGCCCCGTTGGGTCGGGAGAGACCCAGTACTTC
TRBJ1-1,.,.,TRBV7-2,CASSSYPPFSSTEAFF,TGTGCCAGCAGCTCCTACCCCCCGTTTAGCTCTACTGAAGCTTTCTTT
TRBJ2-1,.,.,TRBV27,CASSLFVGRGLGEQFF,TGTGCCAGCAGTTTATTCGTGGGCAGGGGTTTGGGTGAGCAGTTCTTC
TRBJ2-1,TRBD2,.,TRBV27,CASSSLNRRGLAVPSYNEQFF,TGTGCCAGCAGTTCTCTCAACCGACGCGGACTAGCCGTTCCTTCCTACAATGAGCAGTTCTTC
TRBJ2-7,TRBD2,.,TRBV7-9,CASSSSGRSPYEQYF,TGTGCCAGCAGCTCAAGCGGGAGGTCTCCCTACGAGCAGTACTTC
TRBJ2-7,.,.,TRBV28,CATEQGASYEQYF,TGTGCCACCGAACAGGGCGCCTCCTACGAGCAGTACTTC
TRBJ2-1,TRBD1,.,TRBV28,CAGRGTGESEQFF,TGTGCCGGAAGAGGGACAGGGGAGAGTGAGCAGTTCTTC
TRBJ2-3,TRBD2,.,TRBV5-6,CASALLAAGVADTQYF,TGTGCCAGCGCCCTCCTCGCGGCGGGAGTAGCAGATACGCAGTATTTT
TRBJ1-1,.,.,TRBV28,CASTEDNSGTEAFF,TGTGCCAGCACCGAGGACAATTCGGGCACTGAAGCTTTCTTT
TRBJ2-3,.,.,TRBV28,CASSTPNTDTQYF,TGTGCCAGCAGTACTCCGAACACAGATACGCAGTATTTT
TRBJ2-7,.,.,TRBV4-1,CASSQVGAGEQYF,TGCGCCAGCAGCCAAGTAGGGGCGGGGGAGCAGTACTTC
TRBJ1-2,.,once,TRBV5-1,CASSRRGGTYGYTF,TGCGCCAGCAGCCGGCGGGGCGGCACCTATGGCTACACCTTC
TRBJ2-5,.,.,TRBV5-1,CASSQDSHSPQETQYF,TGCGCCAGCAGCCAGGACAGCCACTCCCCCCAAGAGACCCAGTACTTC
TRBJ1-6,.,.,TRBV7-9,CASSSLEAAHNSPLHF,TGTGCCAGCAGCTCGCTGGAGGCAGCGCATAATTCACCCCTCCACTTT
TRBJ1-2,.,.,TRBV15,CATSRASQANGYTF,TGTGCCACCAGCAGAGCTAGCCAAGCGAATGGCTACACCTTC
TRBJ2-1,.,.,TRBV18,CASSPWEVFGDEQFF,TGTGCCAGCTCACCTTGGGAGGTCTTCGGCGATGAGCAGTTCTTC
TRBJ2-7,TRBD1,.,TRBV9,CASSPRTGHSYEQYF,TGTGCCAGCAGCCCCCGGACAGGGCACTCCTACGAGCAGTACTTC
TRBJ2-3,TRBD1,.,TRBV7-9,CASSLPGQGVNTQYF,TGTGCCAGCAGCTTACCGGGACAGGGAGTAAATACGCAGTATTTT
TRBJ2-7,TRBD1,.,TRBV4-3,CASSRDLRDSAYEQYF,TGCGCCAGCAGCCGGGACCTCCGGGACAGTGCCTACGAGCAGTACTTC
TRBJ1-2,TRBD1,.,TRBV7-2,CASSTRTGVLYGYTF,TGTGCCAGCAGCACACGGACAGGGGTCCTCTATGGCTACACCTTC
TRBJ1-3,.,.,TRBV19,CASSLAVAGLRTGNTIYF,TGTGCCAGTAGTCTTGCGGTGGCGGGTTTGAGAACTGGAAACACCATATATTTT
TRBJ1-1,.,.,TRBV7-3,CASSLTPQVNTEAFF,TGTGCCAGCAGCTTAACCCCACAGGTGAACACTGAAGCTTTCTTT
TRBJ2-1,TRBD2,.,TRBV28,CASSSSGRDPGDEQFF,TGTGCCAGCAGTTCTAGCGGGAGGGACCCCGGGGATGAGCAGTTCTTC
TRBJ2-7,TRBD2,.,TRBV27,CASSLEVAGAVNEQYF,TGTGCCAGCAGTTTAGAAGTAGCGGGAGCGGTCAACGAGCAGTACTTC
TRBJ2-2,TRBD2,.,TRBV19,CASSMTGGLNTGELFF,TGTGCCAGTAGTATGACGGGAGGGTTGAACACCGGGGAGCTGTTTTTT
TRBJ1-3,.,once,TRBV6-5,CASIPTYSGNTIYF,TGTGCCAGCATCCCGACTTACTCTGGAAACACCATATATTTT
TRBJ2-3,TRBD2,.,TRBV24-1,CATSDPLAGGADTQYF,TGTGCCACCAGTGATCCCCTAGCGGGAGGAGCAGATACGCAGTATTTT
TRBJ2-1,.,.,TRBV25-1,CASRETSFSSYNEQFF,TGTGCCAGCAGAGAGACATCCTTCAGCTCCTACAATGAGCAGTTCTTC
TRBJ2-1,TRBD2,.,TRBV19,CASSRVAGSNEQFF,TGTGCCAGTAGTAGAGTAGCGGGGTCTAATGAGCAGTTCTTC
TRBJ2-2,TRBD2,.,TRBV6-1,CASIDSGRARNTGELFF,TGTGCCAGCATTGATAGCGGGAGGGCCAGGAACACCGGGGAGCTGTTTTTT
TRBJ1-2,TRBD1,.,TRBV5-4,CASSLPGTGLNYGYTF,TGTGCCAGCAGCCTACCCGGGACAGGGCTTAACTATGGCTACACCTTC
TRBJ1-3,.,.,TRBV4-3,CASSPRSGSGNTIYF,TGCGCCAGCAGCCCCCGTTCAGGAAGTGGAAACACCATATATTTT
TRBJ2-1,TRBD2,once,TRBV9,CASSTKAGYLSYNEQFF,TGTGCCAGCAGCACGAAAGCGGGATATCTCTCCTACAATGAGCAGTTCTTC
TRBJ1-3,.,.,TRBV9,CASSVVAAGNTIYF,TGTGCCAGCAGCGTAGTCGCGGCTGGAAACACCATATATTTT
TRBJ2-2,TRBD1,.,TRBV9,CASSVAYRTGDTGELFF,TGTGCCAGCAGCGTAGCTTATAGGACAGGAGACACCGGGGAGCTGTTTTTT
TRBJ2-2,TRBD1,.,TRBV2,CASSGQGSNTGELFF,TGTGCCAGCAGTGGACAGGGCTCGAACACCGGGGAGCTGTTTTTT
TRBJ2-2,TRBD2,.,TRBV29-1,CSVQLGRAPGELFF,TGCAGCGTTCAATTGGGGAGGGCCCCCGGGGAGCTGTTTTTT
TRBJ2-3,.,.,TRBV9,CASSGGGTDTQYF,TGTGCCAGCAGCGGCGGGGGCACAGATACGCAGTATTTT
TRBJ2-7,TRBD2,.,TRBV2,CASSDMLSGDLYEQYF,TGTGCCAGCAGTGATATGCTTAGCGGGGACCTCTACGAGCAGTACTTC
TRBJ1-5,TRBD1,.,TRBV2,CATTMDRVDQPQHF,TGTGCCACCACGATGGACAGGGTTGATCAGCCCCAGCATTTT
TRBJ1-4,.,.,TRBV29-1,CSVRGINEKLFF,TGCAGCGTTAGGGGGATAAATGAAAAACTGTTTTTT
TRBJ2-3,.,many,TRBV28,CASLGGTQYF,TGTGCCAGTCTGGGAGGTACGCAGTATTTT
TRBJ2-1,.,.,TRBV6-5,CASSYSTEPMGNEQFF,TGTGCCAGCAGTTACTCAACAGAGCCCATGGGCAATGAGCAGTTCTTC
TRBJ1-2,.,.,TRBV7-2,CASSLASHGYTF,TGTGCCAGCAGCTTAGCCTCCCATGGCTACACCTTC
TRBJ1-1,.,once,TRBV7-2,CASSLERVVNTEAFF,TGTGCCAGCAGCTTAGAACGGGTCGTGAACACTGAAGCTTTCTTT